Reported below is one T cell receptor beta chain. The PCR had 60 Vbeta and 13 Jbeta primers. TCRdb keeps only in-frame clones here, not all; method: immunoSEQ multiplex PCR. The repertoire has more than 100,000 clones, around 60% of them found once; the top ten carry less than 3.5%. The sample originates from a study of cytomegalovirus exposure and HLA in healthy donors. This TCR was recovered from a woman aged 50 to 60 in good health and CMV-seronegative. Sequencing was carried out using PBMCs.

In DNA, the CDR3 is TGTGCCAGCAGTCATACGACGAGGGTGGGACTAGCAAACACAGATACGCAGTATTTT. Protein sequence: CASSHTTRVGLANTDTQYF. The chain combines TRBV28 with TRBJ2-3; 9 nucleotides match TRBD2. Germline V gives CDR1 MDHEN, CDR2 SYDVKM. This CDR3 comprises 19 residues. The V and J ends lost 5 bases and 2 bases, in that order; junction bases with no gene match: 17.